This T cell receptor (beta chain) was documented in a study of OX40 agonist ivuxolimab in advanced cancers. The study, taken as a whole, reports: Nonresponders, in some cases, also had low normalized T-cell clonal expansion. CD8+ T cells were the subset that, on average, had more expanded clones than CD4+.

J lost 7 bases, V lost 1 base, and 6 bases had no gene match. The CDR3 runs 13 residues. In germline, CDR1 is GTSNPN, CDR2 SVGIG (reference sequence). Data came from immunoSEQ multiplex PCR; TCRdb stores just in-frame clones and leaves some out. The profile shows tens of thousands of clones, around 85% of them singletons. Remarks on this clone: Its antigen is not identified.

The clonotype originates from an adult with an advanced solid tumor such as melanoma, head and neck, liver or kidney cancer. The J gene is TRBJ2-7, the V gene TRBV30; 8 nucleotides align to TRBD1. Sequences were derived from CD4+ or CD8+ T cells sorted from blood, sampled in a trial of the OX40 agonist ivuxolimab. The chain's CDR3 is CAWSDQGAGEQYF. CDR3 sequence (DNA): TGTGCCTGGAGTGACCAGGGGGCGGGTGAGCAGTACTTC.